The 22 T cell receptor beta chains below were found in one sample sequenced in a study of T cell changes during pregnancy in multiple sclerosis. Here immunoSEQ multiplex PCR was the method, and the copy in TCRdb shows in-frame clones only, minus some. This table has 45,000 to 55,000 clones, 92% appearing once. The specimen comprised CD4+ T cells from peripheral blood mononuclear cells, sampled after pregnancy. Source of these receptors: a female donor with multiple sclerosis, enrolled in a pregnancy study.

The DNA of the CDR3 is TGTGCCAGTAGTCCGTGGACAGTTGCTGGGGCCAACGTCCTGACTTTC. Amino acids: CASSPWTVAGANVLTF. The rearrangement uses TRBV19 and TRBJ2-6; D might be TRBD1 (6 bases). Trimming removed 5 bases from V and 2 bases from J, with 13 bases in between. Germline CDR1 LNHDA, CDR2 SQIVND (reference sequence). CDR3 size: 16 residues.

This chain joins TRBV4-3 and TRBJ2-2, with D unclear. V gave up 5 bases and J gave up 1 base, with 11 bases separating them. This CDR3 comprises 15 residues. Germline lookup yields CDR1 LGHNA and CDR2 YSLEER. As DNA, the CDR3 is TGCGCCAGCAGCAAAACAGCCTTGAACACCGGGGAGCTGTTTTTT. Amino acids: CASSKTALNTGELFF.

V and J are TRBV2 and TRBJ2-7; D is ambiguous. This CDR3 is built from 14 residues. V was shortened by 1 base and J by 0 bases, with 7 bases between the two germline ends. Per germline, CDR1 SNHLY and CDR2 FYNNEI. CDR3 sequence reads: CASSEDGASYEQYF. The DNA of the CDR3 is TGTGCCAGCAGTGAAGACGGTGCCTCCTACGAGCAGTACTTC.

The chain combines TRBV7-2 with TRBJ2-4; 9 bases match TRBD1. Germline V gives CDR1 SGHTA, CDR2 FQGNSA. The CDR3 totals 14 residues. Trimming took 1 base from V and 6 from J; bases not matched to a gene: 1. CDR3: CASSLGDRVNIQYF. DNA of the CDR3: TGTGCCAGCAGCTTAGGGGACAGGGTAAACATTCAGTACTTC.

The V gene is TRBV14, the J gene TRBJ2-6; maybe TRBD1 (6 bases). The germline V and J ends were trimmed by 7 bases and 4 bases, with 23 bases remaining between them. CDR1 and CDR2 (germline): SGHDN, FVKESK. The CDR3 runs 18 residues. For the CDR3, the DNA is TGTGCCAGCAACGCCAAGGGGACAATATCAGCAGGGGCCAACGTCCTGACTTTC. This encodes CASNAKGTISAGANVLTF.

The V and J genes are TRBV28 and TRBJ2-7; a possible D gene is TRBD2 (6 bases). In germline, CDR1 is MDHEN, CDR2 SYDVKM. The V end lost 4 bases, the J end lost 5 bases, and 18 bases lay between the germline ends. The CDR3 is 15 residues long. The CDR3 sequence is CASSSTGVSANEQYF. The CDR3 nucleotides are TGTGCCAGCAGTTCGACGGGAGTATCGGCGAACGAGCAGTACTTC.

V is TRBV6-5 and J is TRBJ1-4, with 8 bases lining up with TRBD1. V lost 2 bases, J lost 4 bases, and 3 bases stayed unmatched. Germline CDR1 MNHEY, CDR2 SVGAGI. CDR3 length: 15 amino acids. The CDR3 nucleotides read TGTGCCAGCAGTTACCGGACAGGGATTAATGAAAAACTGTTTTTT. Protein sequence: CASSYRTGINEKLFF.

The chain couples TRBV6-6 to TRBJ2-1; D is possibly TRBD1 (5 bases). Germline values: CDR1 MNHNY, CDR2 SVGAGI (reference sequence). This CDR3 is built from 15 residues. The V end lost 0 bases, the J end lost 6 bases, and 12 bases lay between the germline ends. The CDR3 protein is CASSYSKGVGNEQFF. CDR3 DNA: TGTGCCAGCAGTTACTCGAAAGGGGTCGGCAATGAGCAGTTCTTC.

This clone was observed a handful of times. The genes are TRBV2 and TRBJ2-2, with TRBD2 identical over 13 bases. Germline V gene data show CDR1 as SNHLY and CDR2 as FYNNEI. This CDR3 spans 18 amino acids. With V trimmed by 6 bases and J by 6 bases, 13 bases remained unmatched. The CDR3 reads CASRHGLAGELKSGELFF. The CDR3 DNA reads as TGTGCCAGCAGACACGGACTAGCGGGAGAGCTTAAGTCCGGGGAGCTGTTTTTT.

Details on this clone: One junction end disagrees with the germline gene, perhaps due to a read error. The chain couples TRBV28 to TRBJ2-1; 12 nucleotides align to TRBD2. The CDR3 is 14 amino acids. Germline V gene lookup returns CDR1 MDHEN and CDR2 SYDVKM. The DNA for the CDR3 is TGTGCCAGCAGCTCCGGACTAGCGGGGCTCGGTCTGCTCTTC. Protein product: CASSSGLAGLGLLF.

The rearrangement joins TRBV5-4 to TRBJ2-7; 10 bases agree with TRBD1. Germline-derived CDR1 and CDR2 are SGHNT and YYREEE (reference sequence). The CDR3 is made up of 15 amino acids. The junction had 11 bases not matched to a gene; V was cut back by 4 bases and J by 7 bases. The CDR3 DNA is TGTGCCAGCAGCCCCCCGGGACAGGGGAGAAGGGAGCAGTACTTC. Amino acids: CASSPPGQGRREQYF.

This clone has a single count. The chain recombines TRBV9 with TRBJ2-3; TRBD2 might be the D (6 bases). CDR1 and CDR2 (germline): SGDLS, YYNGEE. V shed 6 bases and J shed 4 bases, with 12 bases lying between them. The CDR3 length is 13 residues. CDR3 loop: CASTRAGSDTQYF. CDR3 sequence (DNA): TGTGCCAGCACCCGAGCGGGCTCAGATACGCAGTATTTT. The full variable domain, with the rest looked up from reference TRBV9 and TRBJ2-3, is DSGVTQTPKHLITATGQRVTLRCSPRSGDLSVYWYQQSLDQGLQFLIQYYNGEERAKGNILERFSAQQFPDLHSELNLSSLELGDSALYFCASTRAGSDTQYFGPGTRLTVL.

The chain couples TRBV21-1 to TRBJ1-5; the table calls TRBD1, which could not be checked here. TRBV21-1 is recorded as a pseudogene. The CDR3 totals 22 residues. The CDR3 DNA follows: TGTGCCAGCAGCAAACTAAATCCTCGGACAGGGTGTTGGCCTTTAAGCAATCAGCCCCAGCATTTT. It codes for CASSKLNPRTGCWPLSNQPQHF.

The J gene is TRBJ2-1, the V gene TRBV29-1; D is unclear. Per germline, CDR1 SQVTM and CDR2 ANQGSEA. Trimming shortened V by 4 bases and J by 5 bases, and 12 bases separated the two germline ends. The CDR3 consists of 13 residues. CDR3 DNA: TGCAGCGTTGCGCTGACAACCCACAATGAGCAGTTCTTC. Amino acids: CSVALTTHNEQFF.

The chain links TRBV28 to TRBJ1-2, with a tentative D call TRBD1 (5 bases). This CDR3 has 14 residues. V was clipped by 8 bases and J by 5 bases, with 18 bases between them. Germline CDR1 MDHEN, CDR2 SYDVKM. Here the CDR3 reads CASWRGSANYGYTF. In DNA, the CDR3 is TGTGCCAGCTGGCGGGGGTCAGCAAATTATGGCTACACCTTC.

V usage is TRBV19 and J usage is TRBJ2-7; no firm D call. V lost 8 bases to trimming and J lost 3 bases, with 14 bases between them. The CDR3 consists of 13 residues. Germline CDR1 is LNHDA and CDR2 is SQIVND (reference sequence). The CDR3, as DNA: TGTGCCAGTGCCCTTACAGATGACTACGAGCAGTACTTC. It encodes CASALTDDYEQYF.

The gene calls are TRBV9 and TRBJ1-2; the D gene is possibly TRBD1 (5 bases). CDR3 size: 15 residues. Trimming removed 3 bases from V and 2 bases from J, with 14 bases in between. The germline CDR1 and CDR2 sequences are SGDLS and YYNGEE. This CDR3 reads CASSGDLGANYGYTF. Here the CDR3 DNA reads TGTGCCAGCAGCGGAGACCTAGGGGCCAACTATGGCTACACCTTC.

V gene TRBV6-5 combines with J gene TRBJ1-1, with 9 nucleotides matching TRBD1. This CDR3 is built from 14 residues. With V trimmed by 5 bases and J by 4 bases, 5 bases remained unmatched. Germline CDR1 MNHEY, CDR2 SVGAGI. CDR3: CASSQDRGGTEAFF. The CDR3 DNA follows: TGTGCCAGCAGTCAGGACAGGGGTGGCACTGAAGCTTTCTTT.

The chain carries TRBV19 and TRBJ1-2; D is ambiguous. The V and J ends lost 5 bases and 1 base respectively, with 14 bases between them. There are 15 residues in the CDR3. Germline values: CDR1 LNHDA, CDR2 SQIVND (reference sequence). Here the CDR3 reads CASSFGQALNYGYTF. The CDR3 nucleotides are TGTGCCAGTAGTTTCGGCCAGGCCCTTAACTATGGCTACACCTTC.

In nucleotides, the CDR3 is TGCGCCAGCAGCCAGGGACTCCGCAATGAGCAGTTCTTC. Translation: CASSQGLRNEQFF. The chain carries TRBV4-3 and TRBJ2-1; D possibly corresponds to TRBD2 (6 bases). The CDR3 is 13 amino acids. Trimming removed 3 bases from V and 6 bases from J, with 9 bases in between. Germline V gene data show CDR1 as LGHNA and CDR2 as YSLEER.

The chain joins TRBV18 to TRBJ2-7; 7 nucleotides match TRBD1. CDR3 length: 14 amino acids. Losses at the gene ends were 4 bases for V and 3 bases for J; bases not matched to a gene: 6. The germline CDR1 and CDR2 sequences are KGHSH and LQKENI. CDR3 in amino acids: CASSHDRVNYEQYF. CDR3 nucleotide sequence: TGTGCCAGCTCACATGACAGGGTGAACTACGAGCAGTACTTC.

This clone has just one count. The rearrangement uses TRBV7-2 and TRBJ2-3, with 8 bases that match TRBD2. CDR3 length equals 16 residues. Unmatched junction bases numbered 8, after V lost 4 bases and J lost 2 bases. Germline assignment: CDR1 SGHTA and CDR2 FQGNSA. The CDR3 protein is CASSSRGSGVTDTQYF. DNA for the CDR3: TGTGCCAGCAGCTCCCGGGGTAGCGGGGTCACAGATACGCAGTATTTT.